This entry describes one T cell receptor beta chain. Its antigen remains unknown. With about 15 and 9 cycles respectively, two nested PCRs were carried out on TCRalpha and TCRbeta cDNA. TCRdb re-called the 5' RACE reads, yielding one record per CDR3 amino acid sequence without DNA. Here the sample table reports 200,000 to 250,000 distinct CDR3 sequences. CDR1 and CDR2 from the germline V gene are ENHRY and SYGVKD. This CDR3 has 14 amino acids. The sample comes from a study of monozygotic twins with inflammatory bowel disease. General observations from the study: The analysis yielded no support for one strong signal or clonotype associated with IBD. Whereas healthy co-twins had higher TCRbeta diversity (inverse Simpson), IBD patients had lower diversity.

The clonotype comes from a human donor with ulcerative colitis or Crohn's disease, or a healthy co-twin of an affected twin (not recorded which). J is TRBJ2-1 and V is TRBV10-3; TCRdb names TRBD1, which stays unverified in the absence of DNA. Material for sequencing was blood. CDR3 sequence reads: CAINERGGGNEQFF.